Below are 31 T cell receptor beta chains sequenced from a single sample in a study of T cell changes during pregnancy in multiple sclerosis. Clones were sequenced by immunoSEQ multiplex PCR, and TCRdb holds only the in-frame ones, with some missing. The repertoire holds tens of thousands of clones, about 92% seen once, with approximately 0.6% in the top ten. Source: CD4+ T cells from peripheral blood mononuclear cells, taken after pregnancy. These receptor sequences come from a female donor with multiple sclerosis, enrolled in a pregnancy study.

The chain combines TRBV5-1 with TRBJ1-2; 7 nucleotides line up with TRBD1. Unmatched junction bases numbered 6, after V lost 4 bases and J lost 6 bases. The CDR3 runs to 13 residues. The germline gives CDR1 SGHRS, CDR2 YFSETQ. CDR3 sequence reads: CASSETGQNGYTF. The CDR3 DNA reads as TGCGCCAGCAGCGAAACGGGACAGAATGGCTACACCTTC.

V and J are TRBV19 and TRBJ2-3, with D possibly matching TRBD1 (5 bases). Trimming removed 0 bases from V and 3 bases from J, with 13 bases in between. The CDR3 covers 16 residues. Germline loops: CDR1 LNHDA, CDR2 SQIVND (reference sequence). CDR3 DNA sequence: TGTGCCAGTAGTATAGATCTAGTCAGGGCTACAGATACGCAGTATTTT. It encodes CASSIDLVRATDTQYF.

The CDR3 spells CASSSGGSNQPQHF. CDR3 nucleotide sequence: TGTGCCAGCAGTTCGGGGGGCAGCAATCAGCCCCAGCATTTT. The rearrangement joins TRBV6-5 to TRBJ1-5, with D possibly being TRBD1 (6 bases). Trimming stripped 4 bases from V and 1 base from J, with 8 bases between. CDR1 is MNHEY and CDR2 is SVGAGI in the germline V gene. CDR3 size: 14 residues.

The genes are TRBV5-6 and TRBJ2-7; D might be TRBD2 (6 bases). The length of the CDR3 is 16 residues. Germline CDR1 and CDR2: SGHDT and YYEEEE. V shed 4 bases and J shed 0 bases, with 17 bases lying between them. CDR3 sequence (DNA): TGTGCCAGCAGCCCGGGGGTCCAGGGTCTCTCCTACGAGCAGTACTTC. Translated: CASSPGVQGLSYEQYF.

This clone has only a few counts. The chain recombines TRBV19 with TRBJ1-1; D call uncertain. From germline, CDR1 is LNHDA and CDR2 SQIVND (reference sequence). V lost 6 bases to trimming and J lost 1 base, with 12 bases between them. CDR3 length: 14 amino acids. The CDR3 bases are TGTGCCAGTAGGGAAGACACGCGGAACACTGAAGCTTTCTTT. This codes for CASREDTRNTEAFF. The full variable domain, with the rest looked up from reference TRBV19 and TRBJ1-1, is DGGITQSPKYLFRKEGQNVTLSCEQNLNHDAMYWYRQDPGQGLRLIYYSQIVNDFQKGDIAEGYSVSREKKESFPLTVTSAQKNPTAFYLCASREDTRNTEAFFGQGTRLTVV.

CDR3 in amino acids: CASSQIQGWNTEAFF. CDR3 nucleotide sequence: TGTGCCAGCAGCCAGATACAGGGTTGGAACACTGAAGCTTTCTTT. The chain uses TRBV14 and TRBJ1-1; D might be TRBD1 (6 bases). V was cut by 3 bases and J by 1 base, with 12 bases left in between. The CDR3 has 15 amino acids. Germline assignment: CDR1 SGHDN and CDR2 FVKESK. The full variable domain, with the rest looked up from reference TRBV14 and TRBJ1-1, is EAGVTQFPSHSVIEKGQTVTLRCDPISGHDNLYWYRRVMGKEIKFLLHFVKESKQDESGMPNNRFLAERTGGTYSTLKVQPAELEDSGVYFCASSQIQGWNTEAFFGQGTRLTVV.

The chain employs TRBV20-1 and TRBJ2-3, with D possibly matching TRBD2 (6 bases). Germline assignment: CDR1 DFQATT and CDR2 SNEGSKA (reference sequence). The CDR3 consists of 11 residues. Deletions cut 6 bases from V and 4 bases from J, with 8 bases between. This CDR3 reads CSARRADTQYF. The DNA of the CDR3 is TGCAGTGCGAGGAGGGCAGATACGCAGTATTTT.

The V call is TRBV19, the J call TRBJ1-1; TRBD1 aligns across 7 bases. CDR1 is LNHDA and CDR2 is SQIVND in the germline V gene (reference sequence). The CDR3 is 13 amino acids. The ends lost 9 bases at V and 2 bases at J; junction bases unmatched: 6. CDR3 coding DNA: TGTGCCAGCTACAGGGACAGCAACACTGAAGCTTTCTTT. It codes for CASYRDSNTEAFF.

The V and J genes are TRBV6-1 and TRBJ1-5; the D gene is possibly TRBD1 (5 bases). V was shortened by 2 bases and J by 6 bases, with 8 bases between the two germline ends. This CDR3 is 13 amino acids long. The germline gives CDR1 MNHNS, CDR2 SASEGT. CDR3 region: CASSEWRGQPQHF. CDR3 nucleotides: TGTGCCAGCAGTGAATGGAGGGGTCAGCCCCAGCATTTT.

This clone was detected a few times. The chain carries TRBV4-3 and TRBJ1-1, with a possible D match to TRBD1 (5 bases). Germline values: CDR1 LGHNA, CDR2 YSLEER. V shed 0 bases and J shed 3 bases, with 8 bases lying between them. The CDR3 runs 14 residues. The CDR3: CASSQDWGDTEAFF. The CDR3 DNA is TGCGCCAGCAGCCAAGATTGGGGGGACACTGAAGCTTTCTTT.

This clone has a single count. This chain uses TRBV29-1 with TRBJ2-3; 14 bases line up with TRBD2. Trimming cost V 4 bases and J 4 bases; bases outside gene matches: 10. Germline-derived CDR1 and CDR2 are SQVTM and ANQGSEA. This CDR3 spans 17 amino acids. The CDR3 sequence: CSVGGIGTSGRSDTQYF. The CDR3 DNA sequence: TGCAGCGTTGGAGGTATTGGGACTAGCGGGAGATCAGATACGCAGTATTTT.

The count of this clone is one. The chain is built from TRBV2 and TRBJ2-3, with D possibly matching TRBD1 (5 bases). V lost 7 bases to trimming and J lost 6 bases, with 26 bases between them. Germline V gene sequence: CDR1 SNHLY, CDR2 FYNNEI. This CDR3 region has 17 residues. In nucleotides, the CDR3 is TGTGCCAGCAAATTCCGAGCCTCACCCACCTCAGGGGATACGCAGTATTTT. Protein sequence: CASKFRASPTSGDTQYF.

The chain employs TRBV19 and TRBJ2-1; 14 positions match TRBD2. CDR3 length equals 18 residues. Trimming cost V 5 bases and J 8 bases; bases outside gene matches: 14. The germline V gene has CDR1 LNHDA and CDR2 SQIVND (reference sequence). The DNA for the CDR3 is TGTGCCAGTAGTCCCCACTGGCGACTAGCGGGAGGGCACCATGAGCAGTTCTTC. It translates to CASSPHWRLAGGHHEQFF.

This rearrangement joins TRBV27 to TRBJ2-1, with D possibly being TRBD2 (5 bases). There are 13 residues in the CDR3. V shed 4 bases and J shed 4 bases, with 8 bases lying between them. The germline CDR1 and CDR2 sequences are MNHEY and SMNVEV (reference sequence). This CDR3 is CASSSGIYNEQFF. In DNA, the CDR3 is TGTGCCAGCAGTTCGGGAATATACAATGAGCAGTTCTTC.

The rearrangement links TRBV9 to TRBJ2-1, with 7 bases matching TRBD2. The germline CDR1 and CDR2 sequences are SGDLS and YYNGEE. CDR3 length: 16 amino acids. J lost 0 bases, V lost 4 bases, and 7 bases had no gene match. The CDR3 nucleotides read TGTGCCAGCAGCCTTGAGGGCGGGAGCTCCTACAATGAGCAGTTCTTC. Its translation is CASSLEGGSSYNEQFF. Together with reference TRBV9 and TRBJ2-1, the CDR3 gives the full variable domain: DSGVTQTPKHLITATGQRVTLRCSPRSGDLSVYWYQQSLDQGLQFLIQYYNGEERAKGNILERFSAQQFPDLHSELNLSSLELGDSALYFCASSLEGGSSYNEQFFGPGTRLTVL.

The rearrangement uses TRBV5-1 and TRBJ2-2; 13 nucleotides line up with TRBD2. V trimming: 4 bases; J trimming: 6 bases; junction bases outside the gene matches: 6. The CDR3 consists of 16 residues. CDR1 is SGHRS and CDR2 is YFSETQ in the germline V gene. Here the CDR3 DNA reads TGCGCCAGCAGCCAACTAGCGGGAGGGCCCGCCGGGGAGCTGTTTTTT. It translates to CASSQLAGGPAGELFF.

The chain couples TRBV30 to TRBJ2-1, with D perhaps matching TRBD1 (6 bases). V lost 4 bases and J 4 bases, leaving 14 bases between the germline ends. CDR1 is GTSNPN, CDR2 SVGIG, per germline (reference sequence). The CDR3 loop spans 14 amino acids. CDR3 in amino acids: CAWTTGRVYNEQFF. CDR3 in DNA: TGTGCCTGGACCACAGGGCGAGTATACAATGAGCAGTTCTTC.

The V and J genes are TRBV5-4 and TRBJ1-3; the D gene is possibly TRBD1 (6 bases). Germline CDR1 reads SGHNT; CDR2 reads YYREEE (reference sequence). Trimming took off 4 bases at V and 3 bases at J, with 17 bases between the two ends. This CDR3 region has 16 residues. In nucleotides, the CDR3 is TGTGCCAGCAGCACTAACCAAGGCAGGGGTGGAAACACCATATATTTT. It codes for CASSTNQGRGGNTIYF.

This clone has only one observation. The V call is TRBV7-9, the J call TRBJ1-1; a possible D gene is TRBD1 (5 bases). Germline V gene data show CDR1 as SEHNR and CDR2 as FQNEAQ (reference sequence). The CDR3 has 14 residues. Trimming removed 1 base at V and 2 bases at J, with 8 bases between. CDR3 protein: CASSLVQGNTEAFF. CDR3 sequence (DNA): TGTGCCAGCAGCTTAGTCCAGGGTAACACTGAAGCTTTCTTT.

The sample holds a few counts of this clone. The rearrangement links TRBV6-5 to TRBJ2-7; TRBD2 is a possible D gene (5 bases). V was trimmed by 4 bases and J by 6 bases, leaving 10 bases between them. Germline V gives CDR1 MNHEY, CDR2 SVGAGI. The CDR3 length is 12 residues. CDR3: CASSSGRFEQYF. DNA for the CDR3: TGTGCCAGCAGTTCGGGAAGGTTCGAGCAGTACTTC.

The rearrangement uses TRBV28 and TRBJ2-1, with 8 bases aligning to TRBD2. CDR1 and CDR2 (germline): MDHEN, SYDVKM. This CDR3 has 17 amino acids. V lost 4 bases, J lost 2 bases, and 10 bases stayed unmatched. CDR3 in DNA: TGTGCCAGCAGTTCGGGGGGGAGGAAAGGCGCCTACAATGAGCAGTTCTTC. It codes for CASSSGGRKGAYNEQFF.

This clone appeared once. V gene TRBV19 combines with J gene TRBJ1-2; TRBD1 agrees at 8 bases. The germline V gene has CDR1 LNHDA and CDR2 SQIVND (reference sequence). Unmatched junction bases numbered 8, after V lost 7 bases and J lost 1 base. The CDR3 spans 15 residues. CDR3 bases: TGTGCCAGTACTACGGCAGGGGGCGGTAACTATGGCTACACCTTC. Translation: CASTTAGGGNYGYTF.

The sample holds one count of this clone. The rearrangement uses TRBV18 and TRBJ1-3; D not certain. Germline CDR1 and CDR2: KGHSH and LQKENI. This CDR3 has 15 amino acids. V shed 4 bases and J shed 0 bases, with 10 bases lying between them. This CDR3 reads CASSQASASGNTIYF. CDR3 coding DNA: TGTGCCAGCTCACAAGCGTCAGCCTCTGGAAACACCATATATTTT.

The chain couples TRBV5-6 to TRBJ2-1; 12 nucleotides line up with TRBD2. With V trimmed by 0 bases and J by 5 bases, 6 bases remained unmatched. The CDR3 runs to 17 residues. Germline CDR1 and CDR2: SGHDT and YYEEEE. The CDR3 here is CASSLVLAGGSDNEQFF. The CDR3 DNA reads TGTGCCAGCAGCTTGGTGCTAGCGGGAGGGTCGGACAATGAGCAGTTCTTC. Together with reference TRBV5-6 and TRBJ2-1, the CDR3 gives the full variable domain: DAGVTQSPTHLIKTRGQQVTLRCSPKSGHDTVSWYQQALGQGPQFIFQYYEEEERQRGNFPDRFSGHQFPNYSSELNVNALLLGDSALYLCASSLVLAGGSDNEQFFGPGTRLTVL.

The CDR3 DNA reads as TGCGCCAGCAGACAGGGACTAGCGGGGGAATACGAGCAGTACTTC. It encodes CASRQGLAGEYEQYF. The chain joins TRBV4-3 to TRBJ2-7, with 14 bases that match TRBD2. Germline V gene sequence: CDR1 LGHNA, CDR2 YSLEER. The V and J ends lost 6 bases and 4 bases, in that order; junction bases with no gene match: 5. The CDR3 has 15 amino acids.

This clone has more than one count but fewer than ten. Here the CDR3 reads CATSKRGQDLLQETQYF. As DNA, the CDR3 is TGTGCCACCAGCAAGAGAGGGCAGGATCTACTACAAGAGACCCAGTACTTC. This chain links TRBV15 with TRBJ2-5; the D gene is possibly TRBD2 (5 bases). V was clipped by 4 bases and J by 2 bases, with 20 bases between them. CDR1 and CDR2 from the germline V gene are LNHNV and YYDKDF (reference sequence). CDR3 length: 17 residues.

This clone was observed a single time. CDR3 region: CASNPWAKYQETQYF. The CDR3 DNA follows: TGTGCCAGTAACCCCTGGGCGAAGTACCAAGAGACCCAGTACTTC. This chain links TRBV19 with TRBJ2-5, with D unresolved. Trimming stripped 7 bases from V and 0 bases from J, with 15 bases between. CDR1 and CDR2 from the germline V gene are LNHDA and SQIVND (reference sequence). CDR3 length: 15 amino acids.

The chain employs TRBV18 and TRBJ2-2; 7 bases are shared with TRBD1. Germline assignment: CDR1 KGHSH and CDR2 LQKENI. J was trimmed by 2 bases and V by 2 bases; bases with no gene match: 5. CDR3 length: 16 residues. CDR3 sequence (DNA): TGTGCCAGCTCACCATTGGGGACAGCTAACACCGGGGAGCTGTTTTTT. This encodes CASSPLGTANTGELFF.

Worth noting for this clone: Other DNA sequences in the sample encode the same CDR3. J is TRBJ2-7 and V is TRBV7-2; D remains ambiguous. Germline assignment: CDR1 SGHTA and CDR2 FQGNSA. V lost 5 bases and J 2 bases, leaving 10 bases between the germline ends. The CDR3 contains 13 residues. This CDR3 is CASSPSTTYEQYF. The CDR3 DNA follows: TGTGCCAGCAGCCCTAGTACCACCTACGAGCAGTACTTC.

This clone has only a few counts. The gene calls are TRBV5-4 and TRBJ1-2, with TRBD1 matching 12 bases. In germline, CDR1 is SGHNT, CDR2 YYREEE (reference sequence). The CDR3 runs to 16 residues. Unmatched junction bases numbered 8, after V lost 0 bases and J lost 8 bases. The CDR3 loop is CASSLAWGQGALGYTF. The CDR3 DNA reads TGTGCCAGCAGCTTGGCCTGGGGACAGGGGGCTTTGGGCTACACCTTC.

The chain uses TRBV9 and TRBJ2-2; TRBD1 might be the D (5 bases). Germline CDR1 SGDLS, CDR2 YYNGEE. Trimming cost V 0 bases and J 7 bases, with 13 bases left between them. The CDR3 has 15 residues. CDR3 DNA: TGTGCCAGCAGCGTAGCGGCCTTAGGGGTCGGGGAGCTGTTTTTT. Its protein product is CASSVAALGVGELFF.